These 7 T cell receptor beta chains were all obtained from the same sample, sequenced in a study of human T cells and chemical hapten exposure. Time point defined: patch test 1, 2 weeks after DPC sensitization. The treatment: therapeutic diphenylcyclopropenone sensitization with weekly scalp DPC. A single record per CDR3 protein comes from TCRdb applying MiXCR to the RACE reads. The sample consists of about 110,000 distinct CDR3 sequences, 11% of them appearing once. The input for sequencing was whole blood, taken in connection with sensitization to the hapten diphenylcyclopropenone (DPC). The receptors here all came from a woman aged 40 to 55 with alopecia areata. Some clones in this sample may be carry-over from other donors' samples.

The chain employs TRBV18 and TRBJ2-5; D unresolved. The V gene's germline CDR1 is KGHSH and CDR2 LQKENI. Trimming stripped 5 bases from V and 1 base from J, with 8 bases between. The CDR3 covers 13 residues. CDR3: CASSWGSQETQYF. CDR3 coding DNA: TGTGCCAGCTCATGGGGTAGCCAAGAGACCCAGTACTTC.

The chain couples TRBV9 to TRBJ1-3, with no clear D. The CDR3 is 14 amino acids. The germline V gene has CDR1 SGDLS and CDR2 YYNGEE. V gave up 3 bases and J gave up 0 bases, with 7 bases separating them. CDR3 sequence (DNA): TGTGCCAGCAGCGCCGGCAGCTCTGGAAACACCATATATTTT. Translated, it gives CASSAGSSGNTIYF.

This clonotype was recorded once. A read error is possible here, since a much larger clone lies one base away. The rearrangement joins TRBV6-2 or TRBV6-3 to TRBJ2-7; D remains unclear. CDR1 MNHEY and CDR2 SVGEGT come from the germline V gene. This CDR3 contains 12 residues. Trimming stripped 7 bases from V and 3 bases from J, with 10 bases between. The CDR3: CASTPRGYEQYF. DNA for the CDR3: TGTGCCAGCACTCCCCGAGGCTACGAGCAGTACTTC.

The chain links TRBV20-1 to TRBJ2-5, with TRBD2 as a possible D gene (5 bases). V gave up 3 bases and J gave up 3 bases, with 14 bases separating them. The CDR3 runs 14 residues. Germline CDR1 is DFQATT and CDR2 is SNEGSKA (reference sequence). The CDR3 coding sequence is TGCAGTGCTAGTGACCGGACGGGGAAAGAGACCCAGTACTTC. This codes for CSASDRTGKETQYF.

CDR3 in DNA: TGTGCCAGCAGTGGTTTTGAGAGGATTGGTCAGCCCCAGCATTTT. As protein: CASSGFERIGQPQHF. The J gene is TRBJ1-5, the V gene TRBV6-1; D is ambiguous. The germline CDR1 and CDR2 sequences are MNHNS and SASEGT. The V gene lost 4 bases and the J gene lost 6 bases, with 16 bases spanning the gap. This CDR3 region has 15 residues.

This clonotype was detected many times. The V gene is TRBV30, the J gene TRBJ1-2, with 7 positions matching TRBD1. Germline CDR1 and CDR2: GTSNPN and SVGIG (reference sequence). CDR3 length equals 14 residues. Trimming took 3 bases from V and 3 from J; bases not matched to a gene: 7. The CDR3 sequence: CAWRLQGRDYGYTF. CDR3 coding DNA: TGTGCCTGGAGATTACAGGGGAGGGACTATGGCTACACCTTC.

This clonotype was counted only a few times. V and J are TRBV5-1 and TRBJ2-2; perhaps D is TRBD1 or TRBD2 (6 bases each). This CDR3 contains 15 residues. Trimming removed 3 bases at V and 4 bases at J, with 13 bases between. Germline V CDR1 and CDR2: SGHRS, YFSETQ. This chain's CDR3 is CASSSGDWATGELFF. DNA for the CDR3: TGCGCCAGCAGCTCAGGGGACTGGGCCACCGGGGAGCTGTTTTTT.